This T cell receptor beta chain came from a study of Graves' ophthalmopathy and Graves' hyperthyroidism. Study results and limitations: From stable hyperthyroidism, ophthalmopathy was separated by a 13-signature model with 87.88% sensitivity and roughly 84% specificity.

Turning to this clonotype: What it recognizes is unknown.

The study amplified TCR beta CDR3 regions using RNA transcripts. RT-PCR was first run with HTBI primers, then multiplex PCR in a second round. TCRdb analysed the multiplex PCR reads with MiXCR anew, one entry per CDR3 protein. The data contain approximately 700,000 distinct CDR3 sequences, about two fifths of them singletons. Donors with ophthalmopathy: moderate-to-severe activity, CAS ≥3, NOSPECS ≥4, duration under 3 months. Diagnosis was based on clinical symptoms, serum thyroxine, TRAb, thyroid ultrasound and orbital computed tomography. Sampling around 9 ml of fresh peripheral blood provided the PBMCs. Per the germline V gene, CDR1 is SGHRS and CDR2 is YFSETQ. The junction had 5 bases not matched to a gene; V was cut back by 7 bases and J by 1 base. The CDR3 consists of 14 residues.

Sequences were obtained from peripheral blood. This sequence originates from an adult man with Graves' ophthalmopathy. The J gene is TRBJ2-5, the V gene TRBV5-1; 9 positions match TRBD1. The CDR3 here is CASAGQGTQETQYF. As DNA, the CDR3 is TGCGCCAGCGCGGGACAGGGCACCCAAGAGACCCAGTACTTC.